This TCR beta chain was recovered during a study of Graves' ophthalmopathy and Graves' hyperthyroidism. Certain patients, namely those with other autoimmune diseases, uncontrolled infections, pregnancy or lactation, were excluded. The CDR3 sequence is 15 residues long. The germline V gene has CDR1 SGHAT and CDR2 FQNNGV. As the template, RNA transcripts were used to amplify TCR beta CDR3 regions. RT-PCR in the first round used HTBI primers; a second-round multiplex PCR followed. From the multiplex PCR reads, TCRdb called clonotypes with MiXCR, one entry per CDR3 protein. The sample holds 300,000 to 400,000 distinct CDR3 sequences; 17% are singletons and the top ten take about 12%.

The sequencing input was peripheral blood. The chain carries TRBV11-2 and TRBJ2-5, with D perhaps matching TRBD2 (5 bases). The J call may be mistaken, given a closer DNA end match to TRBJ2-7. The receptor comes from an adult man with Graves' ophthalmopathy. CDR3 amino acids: CASSLASYSLYEQYF. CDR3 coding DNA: TGTGCCAGCAGCTTAGCTAGCTACAGCCTCTACGAGCAGTACTTC.